This T cell receptor (beta chain) came from a study of control samples from healthy donors and cancer patients (TCRdb year 2020). CDR1 GTSNPN and CDR2 SVGIG are derived from the germline V gene (reference sequence). At the junction V is shortened by 5 bases and J by 7 bases; bases outside the gene matches: 0. The CDR3, from cysteine to phenylalanine, totals 12 residues. The read is trimmed to its CDR3 DNA, 36 bases read in frame from base 1. Worth noting for this clone: Its antigen remains unidentified. Base qualities are not recorded, but no much larger clone differs from it by a single base.

The library was generated by the immunoSEQ multiplex PCR assay. The table was pulled from immuneACCESS by TCRdb, which kept in-frame rearrangements only. Such tables lose some clones; where checked, under half of the loss comes from unresolved V genes, and the rest has no known cause. The sample yields 130,000 or so clones; about 89% were counted once. The ten top clones hold under 9% of the sample. The chain links TRBV30 with TRBJ1-4; 11 central bases correspond to TRBD1. This clonotype originated in a man in his late teens or twenties in good health. Sequenced: blood. The sequenced DNA: TGTGCCTGGGGGACAGGGGGTGAAAAACTGTTTTTT. This sequence encodes CAWGTGGEKLFF.